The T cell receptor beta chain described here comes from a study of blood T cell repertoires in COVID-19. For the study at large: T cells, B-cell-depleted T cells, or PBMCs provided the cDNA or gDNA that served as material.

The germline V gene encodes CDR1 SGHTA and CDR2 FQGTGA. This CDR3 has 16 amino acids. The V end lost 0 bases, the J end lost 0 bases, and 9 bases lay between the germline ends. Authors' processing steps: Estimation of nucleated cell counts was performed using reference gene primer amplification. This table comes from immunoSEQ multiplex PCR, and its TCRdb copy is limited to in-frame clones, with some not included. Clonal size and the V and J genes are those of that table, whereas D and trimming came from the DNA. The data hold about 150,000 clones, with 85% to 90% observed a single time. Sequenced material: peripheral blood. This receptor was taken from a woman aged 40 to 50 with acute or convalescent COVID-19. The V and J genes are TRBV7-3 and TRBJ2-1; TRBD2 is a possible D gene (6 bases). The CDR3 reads CASSLTSGYSYNEQFF. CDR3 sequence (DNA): TGTGCCAGCAGCTTAACTAGCGGCTACTCCTACAATGAGCAGTTCTTC.